This passage covers 14 T cell receptor beta chains from one sample sequenced in a study of OX40 agonist ivuxolimab in advanced cancers. Profiled with immunoSEQ multiplex PCR; TCRdb holds only in-frame clones, not every one. Here the sample spans approximately 68,000 clones, about 86% being singletons. Here the sequenced sample was CD4+ or CD8+ T cells sorted from blood, taken in a trial of the OX40 agonist ivuxolimab. These receptors came from an adult with an advanced solid tumor such as melanoma, head and neck, liver or kidney cancer.

J is TRBJ2-5 and V is TRBV7-3, with D perhaps TRBD1 or TRBD2 (5 bases each). Trimming removed 1 base from V and 4 bases from J, with 16 bases in between. Germline CDR1 and CDR2: SGHTA and FQGTGA. The CDR3 sequence is 16 residues long. The CDR3 loop is CASSLNPGGAGETQYF. CDR3 DNA: TGTGCCAGCAGCTTAAACCCAGGTGGGGCGGGAGAGACCCAGTACTTC.

V and J are TRBV5-6 and TRBJ2-5; 10 bases are a match to TRBD1. The CDR3 totals 19 residues. V shed 0 bases, J shed 4 bases, and the junction held 15 bases outside the gene matches. Germline CDR1 is SGHDT and CDR2 is YYEEEE. The CDR3 DNA reads TGTGCCAGCAGCTTGGGTTCGGGACAGGGGACCCGGTGGAGAGAGACCCAGTACTTC. This codes for CASSLGSGQGTRWRETQYF.

This rearrangement joins TRBV11-3 to TRBJ2-2; either TRBD1 or TRBD2 may supply D (7 bases each). The germline V gene encodes CDR1 SGHNT and CDR2 YENEEA. Trimming left V 3 bases short and J 0 bases short, with 11 bases between. The CDR3 length is 16 residues. CDR3 sequence (DNA): TGTGCCAGCAGCTTGGGGGGGACAGCGAACACCGGGGAGCTGTTTTTT. Encoded protein: CASSLGGTANTGELFF.

The CDR3 spells CSATGYTGELFF. In DNA, the CDR3 is TGCAGCGCGACAGGATATACCGGGGAGCTGTTTTTT. The rearrangement uses TRBV29-1 and TRBJ2-2; D may be TRBD1 (6 bases). Germline CDR1 and CDR2: SQVTM and ANQGSEA. V shed 7 bases and J shed 5 bases, with 11 bases lying between them. The CDR3 is made up of 12 amino acids.

J is TRBJ1-2 and V is TRBV5-1; the match to TRBD1 covers 9 bases. V was clipped by 0 bases and J by 1 base; unmatched bases: 4. In germline, CDR1 is SGHRS, CDR2 YFSETQ. The CDR3 runs 16 residues. The CDR3 DNA reads as TGCGCCAGCAGCTTGGTGACGGGACAGGGTAACTATGGCTACACCTTC. Translated: CASSLVTGQGNYGYTF.

V and J are TRBV10-3 and TRBJ2-3; 12 positions agree with TRBD2. Germline V CDR1 and CDR2: ENHRY, SYGVKD. CDR3 length: 15 residues. V lost 8 bases and J lost 4; bases outside the gene matches: 7. The CDR3 loop reads CAIGLTSGSPDTQYF. The CDR3 nucleotides read TGTGCCATCGGATTGACTAGCGGGAGCCCAGATACGCAGTATTTT.

This chain connects TRBV2 to TRBJ2-4; tentatively, D is TRBD1 (5 bases). The CDR3 length is 19 residues. The germline V gene encodes CDR1 SNHLY and CDR2 FYNNEI. Trimming shortened V by 4 bases and J by 0 bases, and 22 bases separated the two germline ends. The CDR3 nucleotides are TGTGCCAGCAGTGGTGGCGGACAAGGGCTCAGTCTAGCCAAAAACATTCAGTACTTC. It is translated as CASSGGGQGLSLAKNIQYF.

The CDR3 loop reads CASSLGRDNEQFF. CDR3 nucleotides: TGCGCCAGCAGCTTGGGTCGGGACAATGAGCAGTTCTTC. This chain uses TRBV5-1 with TRBJ2-1; no clear D gene. The CDR3 extends over 13 amino acids. In germline, CDR1 is SGHRS, CDR2 YFSETQ. V shed 0 bases and J shed 5 bases, with 6 bases lying between them.

J is TRBJ1-2 and V is TRBV29-1, with 10 bases lining up with TRBD1. CDR3 length: 14 residues. The J segment lost 0 bases and the V segment lost 3 bases, leaving 1 base of the junction unmatched. In germline, CDR1 is SQVTM, CDR2 ANQGSEA. CDR3 nucleotides: TGCAGCGTTGAGGGACAGGGGACTAACTATGGCTACACCTTC. This codes for CSVEGQGTNYGYTF.

The chain carries TRBV7-2 and TRBJ2-1, with D maybe TRBD2 (6 bases). CDR1 and CDR2 (germline): SGHTA, FQGNSA. The CDR3 extends over 16 amino acids. V was clipped by 1 base and J by 0 bases, with 10 bases between them. CDR3 bases: TGTGCCAGCAGCTTAGATTCTAGCGCCTCCTACAATGAGCAGTTCTTC. Its translation: CASSLDSSASYNEQFF.

This clone turned up a few times. The chain is built from TRBV6-5 and TRBJ2-7; unclear D gene. The CDR3 length is 13 residues. The germline V gene has CDR1 MNHEY and CDR2 SVGAGI. V shed 0 bases and J shed 1 base, with 4 bases lying between them. For the CDR3, the DNA is TGTGCCAGCAGTTACTCGATGTCCTACGAGCAGTACTTC. Protein product: CASSYSMSYEQYF.

The V call is TRBV2, the J call TRBJ1-5, with D unclear. From germline, CDR1 is SNHLY and CDR2 FYNNEI. Trimming removed 6 bases at V and 1 base at J, with 13 bases between. This CDR3 is built from 15 residues. Here the CDR3 reads CASRGTRNSNQPQHF. In DNA form, the CDR3 reads TGTGCCAGCAGGGGAACCAGGAACAGCAATCAGCCCCAGCATTTT.

The chain combines TRBV7-9 with TRBJ2-5; D is perhaps TRBD2 (5 bases). CDR1 SEHNR and CDR2 FQNEAQ come from the germline V gene (reference sequence). The CDR3 is 16 amino acids. The V end lost 0 bases, the J end lost 5 bases, and 16 bases lay between the germline ends. CDR3 sequence (DNA): TGTGCCAGCAGCTTAGCGGGCACCCGAGGGCCCGAGACCCAGTACTTC. It translates to CASSLAGTRGPETQYF.

V and J are TRBV5-6 and TRBJ1-1; D unresolved. CDR3 length: 14 amino acids. Trimming removed 0 bases at V and 8 bases at J, with 14 bases between. Germline loops: CDR1 SGHDT, CDR2 YYEEEE. The CDR3 coding sequence is TGTGCCAGCAGCTTGGGGTTGTCACAGTCGGAAGCTTTCTTT. This sequence encodes CASSLGLSQSEAFF.